This T cell receptor (beta chain) derives from a study of blood T cell repertoires in COVID-19. Trimming removed 6 bases from V and 5 bases from J; junction bases left unmatched: 10. Germline CDR1 and CDR2: SGHNT and YYREEE (reference sequence). The CDR3 runs 15 residues. The protocol was immunoSEQ multiplex PCR, while the TCRdb copy is restricted to in-frame clones and leaves out a portion. The repertoire holds 100,000 to 150,000 clones, with 80% to 90% as singletons. The gene calls are TRBV5-4 and TRBJ1-4, with TRBD1 identical over 7 bases. Sequenced material: peripheral blood. The receptor was isolated from a woman aged 60-75 years with acute or convalescent COVID-19. DNA for the CDR3: TGTGCCAGCACTGACCGGGGACAGTCAAATGAAAAACTGTTTTTT. As protein: CASTDRGQSNEKLFF.